The 13 T cell receptor beta chains below come from one sample, sequenced in a study of OX40 agonist ivuxolimab in advanced cancers. The repertoire was sequenced with immunoSEQ multiplex PCR; TCRdb's copy has only in-frame clones and lacks some. The sample gives about 74,000 clones, 86% of which show up once; under 7.5% is in the top ten. The material was CD4+ or CD8+ T cells sorted from blood, obtained in a trial of the OX40 agonist ivuxolimab. These receptors originate from an adult with an advanced solid tumor such as melanoma, head and neck, liver or kidney cancer.

The chain carries TRBV9 and TRBJ2-3; D gene unclear. Germline lookup yields CDR1 SGDLS and CDR2 YYNGEE. V lost 4 bases and J lost 2, with 5 bases in between. The CDR3 has 12 amino acids. CDR3 residues: CASSILTDTQYF. The DNA for the CDR3 is TGTGCCAGCAGCATCCTCACAGATACGCAGTATTTT.

The chain employs TRBV9 and TRBJ2-2, with 10 positions matching TRBD1. This CDR3 spans 17 amino acids. Germline lookup yields CDR1 SGDLS and CDR2 YYNGEE. Unmatched junction bases numbered 7, after V lost 1 base and J lost 4 bases. The CDR3 DNA follows: TGTGCCAGCAGCGTACTCCCGACAGGGGGCAGCACCGGGGAGCTGTTTTTT. Translation gives CASSVLPTGGSTGELFF.

This chain links TRBV7-9 with TRBJ2-1; unclear D gene. Trimming removed 1 base from V and 5 bases from J, with 9 bases in between. CDR3 length: 14 residues. Germline V gene lookup returns CDR1 SEHNR and CDR2 FQNEAQ (reference sequence). As DNA, the CDR3 is TGTGCCAGCAGCTTAGGGGTTAACAACAATGAGCAGTTCTTC. This translates into CASSLGVNNNEQFF.

The V and J genes are TRBV2 and TRBJ1-2, with TRBD1 as a possible D gene (5 bases). Looked up from germline, CDR1 is SNHLY and CDR2 is FYNNEI. The CDR3 is made up of 14 amino acids. Trimming left V 0 bases short and J 4 bases short, with 9 bases between. The chain's CDR3 is CASSEALGGYGYTF. The CDR3 coding sequence is TGTGCCAGCAGTGAAGCGCTTGGGGGCTATGGCTACACCTTC.

V gene TRBV9 combines with J gene TRBJ2-1; D call uncertain. Germline CDR1 and CDR2: SGDLS and YYNGEE. The CDR3 length is 14 residues. Trimming removed 3 bases at V and 6 bases at J, with 13 bases between. CDR3 bases: TGTGCCAGCAGCGCCATGGGTTACTTCAATGAGCAGTTCTTC. Encoded protein: CASSAMGYFNEQFF.

The rearrangement links TRBV19 to TRBJ2-1; D ambiguous. V lost 1 base to trimming and J lost 0 bases, with 10 bases between them. Germline-derived CDR1 and CDR2 are LNHDA and SQIVND (reference sequence). This CDR3 spans 16 amino acids. CDR3 nucleotides: TGTGCCAGTAGTATAGTTGGGCAGAGCTCCTACAATGAGCAGTTCTTC. Its protein is CASSIVGQSSYNEQFF. The full variable domain, in which reference TRBV19 and TRBJ2-1 provide the parts outside the CDR3, is DGGITQSPKYLFRKEGQNVTLSCEQNLNHDAMYWYRQDPGQGLRLIYYSQIVNDFQKGDIAEGYSVSREKKESFPLTVTSAQKNPTAFYLCASSIVGQSSYNEQFFGPGTRLTVL.

Turning to this clone: The junction departs from germline at one end; a sequencing error may be responsible. This chain links TRBV7-7 with TRBJ2-3; 14 bases fit TRBD2. The V gene's germline CDR1 is SSHAT and CDR2 FNYEAQ (reference sequence). The CDR3 loop spans 19 amino acids. The CDR3 loop is CASSPGGLAGGTSTDTQYF. The CDR3 DNA is TGTGCTAGCAGCCCAGGAGGACTAGCGGGGGGCACTAGCACAGATACGCAGTATTTT.

This chain connects TRBV5-5 to TRBJ1-6; D is perhaps TRBD1 (5 bases). Trimming removed 0 bases at V and 8 bases at J, with 12 bases between. Germline V lookup: CDR1 SGHKS, CDR2 YYEKEE (reference sequence). The CDR3 consists of 15 residues. The DNA of the CDR3 is TGTGCCAGCAGCTTGGGGGACCTCGCTTATTCACCCCTCCACTTT. Protein: CASSLGDLAYSPLHF.

The chain is built from TRBV4-3 and TRBJ1-2; maybe TRBD1 (5 bases). V was shortened by 0 bases and J by 7 bases, with 21 bases between the two germline ends. From germline, CDR1 is LGHNA and CDR2 YSLEER. The CDR3 is 17 residues long. For the CDR3, the DNA is TGCGCCAGCAGCCAAGAAGGGAGGAGTGGGGCGCGGGGTGGCTACACCTTC. Its translation: CASSQEGRSGARGGYTF.

The chain joins TRBV2 to TRBJ2-7, with D unclear. CDR3 size: 12 residues. In germline, CDR1 is SNHLY, CDR2 FYNNEI. The V end lost 4 bases, the J end lost 2 bases, and 6 bases lay between the germline ends. CDR3 sequence: CASSVLAYEQYF. The CDR3 DNA is TGTGCCAGCAGTGTGCTAGCCTACGAGCAGTACTTC.

The rearrangement uses TRBV7-9 and TRBJ1-6; tentatively, D is TRBD1 (6 bases). CDR3 length: 16 amino acids. V was pared by 1 base and J by 9 bases, with 16 bases between. The germline gives CDR1 SEHNR, CDR2 FQNEAQ (reference sequence). The CDR3 bases are TGTGCCAGCAGCTTAGGGGTCGTAGGGGGTAGTTCACCCCTCCACTTT. Translated: CASSLGVVGGSSPLHF. The full variable domain, completed using reference TRBV7-9 and TRBJ1-6, is DTGVSQNPRHKITKRGQNVTFRCDPISEHNRLYWYRQTLGQGPEFLTYFQNEAQLEKSRLLSDRFSAERPKGSFSTLEIQRTEQGDSAMYLCASSLGVVGGSSPLHFGNGTRLTVT.

This rearrangement joins TRBV7-6 to TRBJ1-1; D is unclear. The CDR3 is made up of 13 amino acids. Deletions cut 4 bases from V and 0 bases from J, with 6 bases between. Per germline, CDR1 SGHVS and CDR2 FNYEAQ. CDR3 in amino acids: CASSSGMNTEAFF. In DNA, the CDR3 is TGTGCCAGCAGCTCCGGGATGAACACTGAAGCTTTCTTT.

This CDR3 is CASSLVPAGNTEAFF. DNA for the CDR3: TGTGCCAGCAGCTTAGTCCCTGCGGGGAACACTGAAGCTTTCTTT. This chain links TRBV11-3 with TRBJ1-1; D is unresolved. With 1 base removed from V and 1 base from J, the gap between germline ends came to 10 bases. The CDR3 sequence is 15 residues long. Germline V gene data show CDR1 as SGHNT and CDR2 as YENEEA. The complete variable domain, with remaining parts taken from reference TRBV11-3 and TRBJ1-1, reads EAGVVQSPRYKIIEKKQPVAFWCNPISGHNTLYWYLQNLGQGPELLIRYENEEAVDDSQLPKDRFSAERLKGVDSTLKIQPAELGDSAVYLCASSLVPAGNTEAFFGQGTRLTVV.